A selection of T cell receptor beta chains follows, all from one sample in a study of control samples from healthy donors and cancer patients. Data came from immunoSEQ multiplex PCR; TCRdb stores just in-frame clones and leaves some out. The sample shows under 200,000 clones, 91% of them seen only once. The specimen sequenced was blood. The receptors stem from a woman under 40 in good health. Both conserved end residues are part of each CDR3. Each record gives: J gene, D gene, V gene, clone size, CDR3 DNA, CDR3 protein. The D gene is left open where the match is weak. A row's size may be missing; if present it is once, few, many or a size class.

TRBJ1-6,TRBD1,TRBV6-5,.,TGTGCCTCCAGGGGGGTTTATAATTCACCCCTCCACTTT,CASRGVYNSPLHF
TRBJ2-1,TRBD2,TRBV25-1,once,TGTGCCAGCAGTGAATCGGGGACTAGCGGGGACTACAATGAGCAGTTCTTC,CASSESGTSGDYNEQFF
TRBJ1-5,TRBD1,TRBV7-9,.,TGTGCCAGCAGCTTAGTAGGGGGCGATCAGCCCCAGCATTTT,CASSLVGGDQPQHF
TRBJ2-3,TRBD1,TRBV3-1/TRBV3-2,.,TGTGCCAGCAGCCCCGGGACAGGCCTCAGCACAGATACGCAGTATTTT,CASSPGTGLSTDTQYF
TRBJ1-6,TRBD1,TRBV2,.,TGTGCCAGCACCGAAGGAGGGACAGGGGTCTCACCCCTCCACTTT,CASTEGGTGVSPLHF
TRBJ1-1,TRBD1,TRBV7-2,.,TGTGCCAGCAGCTCTCGGACAGGGAACACTGAAGCTTTCTTT,CASSSRTGNTEAFF
TRBJ2-1,.,TRBV7-2,once,TGTGCCAGCAGCCTAACCCTAACGGGCAATGAGCAGTTCTTC,CASSLTLTGNEQFF
TRBJ1-1,TRBD1,TRBV19,.,TGTGCCAGTAGTATCAGGGGGATGAACACTGAAGCTTTCTTT,CASSIRGMNTEAFF
TRBJ2-5,TRBD1,TRBV6-5,.,TGTGCCAGCAGTTACCTTACAGGGGGCCGGGAGACCCAGTACTTC,CASSYLTGGRETQYF
TRBJ1-5,.,TRBV5-1,.,TGCGCCAGCAGCTTGGCGGGTCAACGCAATCAGCCCCAGCATTTT,CASSLAGQRNQPQHF
TRBJ2-2,.,TRBV28,.,TGTGCCAGCAGTTTGTGGGGGCGCGGCACCGGGGAGCTGTTTTTT,CASSLWGRGTGELFF
TRBJ1-5,.,TRBV28,.,TGTGCCAGCAGTTTGTCAGGAGATTGGCAGCCCCAGCATTTT,CASSLSGDWQPQHF
TRBJ1-1,.,TRBV7-3,.,TGTGCCAGCAGCTTGGACAGCGGGAACACTGAAGCTTTCTTT,CASSLDSGNTEAFF
TRBJ1-1,TRBD1,TRBV7-9,.,TGTGCCAGCAGCCGGGACAGGGGTCCGAACACTGAAGCTTTCTTT,CASSRDRGPNTEAFF
TRBJ2-1,.,TRBV10-1,.,TGCGCCAGCAGTGAGTCGAGAAGAGAAGGTAGGGGCAATGAGCAGTTCTTC,CASSESRREGRGNEQFF
TRBJ2-5,.,TRBV7-2,.,TGTGCCAGCAGCTTACTCCCGGGAGAATACCAAGAGACCCAGTACTTC,CASSLLPGEYQETQYF
TRBJ2-7,.,TRBV11-3,.,TGTGCCAGCAGCTTAGGTGGTAGCGGTAGCTACGAGCAGTACTTC,CASSLGGSGSYEQYF
TRBJ1-2,TRBD1,TRBV15,.,TGTGCCACCAGCAGGGGACAGGGGAGCTATGGCTACACCTTC,CATSRGQGSYGYTF
TRBJ2-5,TRBD1,TRBV5-1,.,TGCGCCAGCAGTCGGGACAGCTCGCAGGAGACCCAGTACTTC,CASSRDSSQETQYF
TRBJ1-2,.,TRBV2,.,TGTGCCAGCAGTGGACAGCCCAACTATGGCTACACCTTC,CASSGQPNYGYTF
TRBJ2-7,TRBD2,TRBV11-2,once,TGTGCCAGCAGCGACCGACTAGCGGGGGGGGAAGAGCAGTACTTC,CASSDRLAGGEEQYF
TRBJ2-3,TRBD2,TRBV2,.,TGTGCCAGCAGCACGACTAGCGGCACAGATACGCAGTATTTT,CASSTTSGTDTQYF
TRBJ1-5,TRBD1,TRBV10-2,once,TGCGCCACCGCGAGACAGGGGGCGATTCAGCCCCAGCATTTT,CATARQGAIQPQHF
TRBJ2-3,TRBD2,TRBV18,.,TGTGCCAGCTCACCAACTAGCGGGGGTACCACAGATACGCAGTATTTT,CASSPTSGGTTDTQYF
TRBJ1-3,.,TRBV5-1,.,TGCGCCAGCAGCTTGGGTCAGGGAGCTGGAAACACCATATATTTT,CASSLGQGAGNTIYF
TRBJ1-5,.,TRBV7-9,.,TGTGCCAGCAGCTGGTGGGATAATCAGCCCCAGCATTTT,CASSWWDNQPQHF
TRBJ2-3,.,TRBV19,.,TGTGCCAGTAGCTCGGAGGGCAGGGGTACGCAGTATTTT,CASSSEGRGTQYF
TRBJ1-6,.,TRBV7-2,.,TGTGCCAGCAGCTTAGTGGTACCGGGACTTCTCAATTCACCCCTCCACTTT,CASSLVVPGLLNSPLHF
TRBJ1-6,TRBD1,TRBV27,.,TGTGCCACCCGGGACAGGGGATCACCCCTCCACTTT,CATRDRGSPLHF
TRBJ2-1,TRBD2,TRBV7-2,.,TGTGCCAGCAGCTTCCCCGGGACTAGCGGGAGTAATGAGCAGTTCTTC,CASSFPGTSGSNEQFF
TRBJ2-2,TRBD1,TRBV30,once,TGTGCCTGGGACGCCGGGACAGGGTTTAGCGGGGAGCTGTTTTTT,CAWDAGTGFSGELFF
TRBJ2-3,.,TRBV7-9,.,TGTGCCAGCAGCTTAGAGGGCAGTTTCACAGATACGCAGTATTTT,CASSLEGSFTDTQYF
TRBJ2-5,.,TRBV12-3/TRBV12-4,once,TGTGCCAGCAGTTTAGGGAGGGAAGAGACCCAGTACTTC,CASSLGREETQYF
TRBJ1-4,.,TRBV24-1,.,TGTGCCACCAGTGCCAGAGGGAATGAAAAACTGTTTTTT,CATSARGNEKLFF
TRBJ1-2,TRBD1,TRBV24-1,.,TGTGCCACCAGTGCCAGACAGGGGAGCTATGGCTACACCTTC,CATSARQGSYGYTF
TRBJ2-5,.,TRBV1,.,TGCACCAGCAGCCAAGTACAGGGGCGACAAGAGACCCAGTACTTC,CTSSQVQGRQETQYF
TRBJ1-1,TRBD1,TRBV28,once,TGTGCCAGCAGCTTACAGGGGCGTGAAGCTTTCTTT,CASSLQGREAFF